Following are 10 T cell receptor beta chains from one sample sequenced in a study of post-analysis software for immune sequencing data. No antigen has been assigned to these receptors. Unique molecular identifiers tagged the TCR beta cDNA libraries. TCRdb re-called the PCR reads with MiXCR, one entry per CDR3 protein. This table holds about 770,000 distinct CDR3 sequences, under 60% found once. General study findings and limits: Higher frequency in patients than in controls was seen for five TRBV segments, with TRBV5-6, TRBV5-1 and TRBV20-1 among them.

Sequences were obtained from blood. These receptors were taken from a girl between 10 and 17 years old with multiple sclerosis.

This clonotype was counted a few times. This sequence joins TRBV20-1 and TRBJ2-7; TRBD2 aligns across 10 bases. CDR3 length equals 14 residues. The ends lost 6 bases at V and 3 bases at J; junction bases unmatched: 8. The germline V gene encodes CDR1 DFQATT and CDR2 SNEGSKA (reference sequence). The CDR3 here is CSAGSGRAIYEQYF. CDR3 bases: TGCAGTGCGGGAAGCGGGAGGGCGATCTACGAGCAGTACTTC.

This rearrangement joins TRBV6-1 to TRBJ2-7, with D hard to call. The germline CDR1 and CDR2 sequences are MNHNS and SASEGT. This CDR3 has 12 amino acids. V lost 2 bases and J lost 6, with 8 bases in between. The DNA for the CDR3 is TGTGCCAGCAGTGAAAGTAGCCCCGAGCAGTACTTC. This sequence encodes CASSESSPEQYF.

The V call is TRBV5-1, the J call TRBJ1-1; tentatively, D is TRBD1 (5 bases). Germline V lookup: CDR1 SGHRS, CDR2 YFSETQ. The CDR3 is 17 amino acids. The V and J ends lost 7 bases and 3 bases respectively, with 25 bases between them. CDR3 sequence reads: CASQAGDRWPPYTEAFF. The CDR3 DNA is TGCGCCAGCCAGGCGGGGGACCGGTGGCCTCCTTACACTGAAGCTTTCTTT.

The V and J genes are TRBV5-6 and TRBJ2-3; a weak D match, TRBD2 (6 bases). This CDR3 is built from 16 residues. Trimming removed 0 bases from V and 2 bases from J, with 13 bases in between. The germline CDR1 and CDR2 sequences are SGHDT and YYEEEE. This chain's CDR3 is CASSLVAGPNTDTQYF. The CDR3 DNA reads as TGTGCCAGCAGCTTGGTGGCGGGACCAAACACAGATACGCAGTATTTT.

V is TRBV6-1 and J is TRBJ1-5; TRBD1 might be the D (6 bases). The V gene lost 2 bases and the J gene lost 2 bases, with 19 bases spanning the gap. From germline, CDR1 is MNHNS and CDR2 SASEGT. The CDR3 sequence is 18 residues long. CDR3 region: CASSETLSQGSGNQPQHF. CDR3 DNA: TGTGCCAGCAGTGAAACCCTATCTCAGGGGAGCGGCAATCAGCCCCAGCATTTT.

This sequence joins TRBV7-2 and TRBJ1-4; 11 positions match TRBD1. The CDR3 length is 16 residues. The trim removed 6 bases at V and 7 bases at J, leaving 10 bases unmatched. Germline V gives CDR1 SGHTA, CDR2 FQGNSA. The CDR3 spells CASSPTRDRGSEKLFF. The CDR3 DNA reads TGTGCCAGCAGTCCTACCCGGGACAGGGGGAGTGAAAAACTGTTTTTT.

Worth noting for this clonotype: This could be a read error, since a much larger clone is one nucleotide away. Here the CDR3 DNA reads TGTGCCAACTGGACCCGGACAGGAGAGCAGTACTTC. This sequence encodes CANWTRTGEQYF. The genes are TRBV28 and TRBJ2-7, with 7 bases aligning to TRBD1. V gave up 10 bases and J gave up 7 bases; unmatched junction bases: 10. The germline gives CDR1 MDHEN, CDR2 SYDVKM. CDR3 length: 12 residues.

This clonotype has just a few counts. The rearrangement links TRBV11-2 to TRBJ2-7; 7 bases agree with TRBD2. Trimming removed 4 bases from V and 3 bases from J; junction bases left unmatched: 15. The germline V gene has CDR1 SGHAT and CDR2 FQNNGV. The CDR3 length is 17 residues. CDR3 bases: TGTGCCAGCAGCTATGGGACTACAGTTGCGGGTGTCTACGAGCAGTACTTC. Amino acids: CASSYGTTVAGVYEQYF. The variable domain in full, with the rest retrieved from reference TRBV11-2 and TRBJ2-7, is EAGVAQSPRYKIIEKRQSVAFWCNPISGHATLYWYQQILGQGPKLLIQFQNNGVVDDSQLPKDRFSAERLKGVDSTLKIQPAKLEDSAVYLCASSYGTTVAGVYEQYFGPGTRLTVT.

This clonotype turned up a few times. The DNA of the CDR3 is TGTGCCAGCAGTGACGAGGGGAAAAGCACAGATACGCAGTATTTT. Its protein product is CASSDEGKSTDTQYF. The rearrangement joins TRBV6-4 to TRBJ2-3; D tentatively reads TRBD1 or TRBD2 (5 bases each). The CDR3 has 15 residues. Germline V gene lookup returns CDR1 MRHNA and CDR2 SNTAGT. V gave up 2 bases and J gave up 0 bases, with 9 bases separating them.

The rearrangement joins TRBV15 to TRBJ2-7; D may correspond to TRBD1 or TRBD2 (5 bases each). Germline V gene data show CDR1 as LNHNV and CDR2 as YYDKDF (reference sequence). This CDR3 contains 12 residues. The V gene lost 8 bases and the J gene lost 2 bases, with 10 bases spanning the gap. CDR3 residues: CATRDEAYEQYF. The CDR3 coding sequence is TGTGCCACCCGGGACGAAGCCTACGAGCAGTACTTC.